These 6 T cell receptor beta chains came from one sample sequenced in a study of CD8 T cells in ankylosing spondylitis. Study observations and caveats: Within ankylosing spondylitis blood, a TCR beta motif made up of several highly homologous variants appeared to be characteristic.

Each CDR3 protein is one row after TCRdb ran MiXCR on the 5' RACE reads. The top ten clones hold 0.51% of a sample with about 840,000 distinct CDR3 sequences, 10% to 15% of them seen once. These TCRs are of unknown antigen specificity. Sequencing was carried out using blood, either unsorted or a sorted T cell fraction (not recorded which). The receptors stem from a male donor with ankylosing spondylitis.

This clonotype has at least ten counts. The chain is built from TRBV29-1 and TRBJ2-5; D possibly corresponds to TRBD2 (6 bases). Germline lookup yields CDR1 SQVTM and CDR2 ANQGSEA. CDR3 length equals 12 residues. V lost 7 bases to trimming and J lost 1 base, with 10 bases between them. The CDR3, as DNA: TGCAGCGGGGAGGTCATCCAAGAGACCCAGTACTTC. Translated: CSGEVIQETQYF.

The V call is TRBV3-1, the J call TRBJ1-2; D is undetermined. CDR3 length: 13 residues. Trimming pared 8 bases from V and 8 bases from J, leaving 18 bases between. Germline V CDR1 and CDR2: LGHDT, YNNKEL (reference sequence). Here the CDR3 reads CASASDATLGYTF. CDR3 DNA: TGTGCCAGCGCTTCGGACGCGACCCTGGGCTACACCTTC. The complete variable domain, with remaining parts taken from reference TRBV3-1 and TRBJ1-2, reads DTAVSQTPKYLVTQMGNDKSIKCEQNLGHDTMYWYKQDSKKFLKIMFSYNNKELIINETVPNRFSPKSPDKAHLNLHINSLELGDSAVYFCASASDATLGYTFGSGTRLTVV.

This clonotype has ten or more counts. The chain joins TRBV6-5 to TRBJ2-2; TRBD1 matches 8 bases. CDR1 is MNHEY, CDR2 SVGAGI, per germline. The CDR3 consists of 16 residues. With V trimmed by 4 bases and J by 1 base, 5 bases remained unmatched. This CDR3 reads CASSSGTGLNTGELFF. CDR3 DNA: TGTGCCAGCAGTTCAGGGACAGGCCTGAACACCGGGGAGCTGTTTTTT.

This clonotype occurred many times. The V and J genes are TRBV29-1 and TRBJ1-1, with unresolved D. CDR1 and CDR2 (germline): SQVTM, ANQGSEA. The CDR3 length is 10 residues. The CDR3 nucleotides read TGCAGTGTTAGGGTAACTGAAGCTTTCTTT. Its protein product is CSVRVTEAFF. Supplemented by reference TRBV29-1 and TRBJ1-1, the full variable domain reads SAVISQKPSRDICQRGTSLTIQCQVDSQVTMMFWYRQQPGQSLTLIATANQGSEATYESGFVIDKFPISRPNLTFSTLTVSNMSPEDSSIYLCSVRVTEAFFGQGTRLTVV.

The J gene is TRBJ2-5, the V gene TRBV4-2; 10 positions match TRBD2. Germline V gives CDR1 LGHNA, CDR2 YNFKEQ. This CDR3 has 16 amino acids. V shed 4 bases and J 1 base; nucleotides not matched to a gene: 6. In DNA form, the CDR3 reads TGTGCCAGCAGCCGACTGCCTAGCGGGGGCCAAGAGACCCAGTACTTC. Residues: CASSRLPSGGQETQYF.

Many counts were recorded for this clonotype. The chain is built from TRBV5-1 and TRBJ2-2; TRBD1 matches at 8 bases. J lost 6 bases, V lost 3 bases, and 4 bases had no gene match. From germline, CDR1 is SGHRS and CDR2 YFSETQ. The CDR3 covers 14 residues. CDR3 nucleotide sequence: TGCGCCAGCAGCTCTATACAGGGGGCCGGGGAGCTGTTTTTT. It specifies CASSSIQGAGELFF.